Described below is a single T cell receptor (beta chain) sequence and its context. These data belong to a study of CD8 T cells in Susac syndrome. This CDR3 spans 13 amino acids. The germline V and J ends were trimmed by 6 bases and 1 base, with 9 bases remaining between them. CDR1 and CDR2 (germline): MNHEY, SVGAGI. Random hexamers were used to reverse transcribe 0.5 to 1 ug of RNA. TCRdb used MiXCR to reprocess the immunoSEQ multiplex PCR reads, holding one entry per CDR3 protein. The table includes hundreds of thousands of distinct CDR3 sequences, approximately 90% detected once. Input material: CD8+ T cells from PBMCs. This chain joins TRBV6-5 and TRBJ1-1; D is unclear. The clonotype originates from a human donor with multiple sclerosis. This chain's CDR3 is CASSGLSNTEAFF. The CDR3 region has the DNA TGTGCCAGCAGCGGACTGTCGAACACTGAAGCTTTCTTT.